The present entry profiles one T cell receptor (beta chain) with its context. The antigen is unknown. V shed 5 bases and J 5 bases; nucleotides not matched to a gene: 14. The germline V gene encodes CDR1 SEHNR and CDR2 FQNEAQ (reference sequence). The CDR3 length is 16 residues. This sample is part of a study of beta chain features in type 1 diabetes. The entirety of the isolated RNA underwent reverse transcription, so expressed TCRB transcripts were sequenced. The method was immunoSEQ multiplex PCR; TCRdb's version includes in-frame clones alone and lacks a portion of them. The table records hundreds of thousands of clones, around 15% of them present only once. Via CD45RO/CCR7/CD25/CD127/CD95/CD27, cells of the CD4+ naive, central memory, regulatory and stem cell-like memory subsets were sorted. Each sorted fraction was over 95% pure. Study-wide findings and caveats: All four CD4+ subsets from Type 1 diabetes patients carried moderately but significantly shorter TCRB CDR3s.

Specimen: naive CD4+ T cells from blood. This chain links TRBV7-9 with TRBJ2-5, with 7 bases identical to TRBD2. The sequence came from a man aged 18 to 35 with type 1 diabetes. The CDR3 nucleotides are TGTGCCAGCAGCCCTGGGGCTAGCGGTGATAGGGAGACCCAGTACTTC. Translating gives CASSPGASGDRETQYF.